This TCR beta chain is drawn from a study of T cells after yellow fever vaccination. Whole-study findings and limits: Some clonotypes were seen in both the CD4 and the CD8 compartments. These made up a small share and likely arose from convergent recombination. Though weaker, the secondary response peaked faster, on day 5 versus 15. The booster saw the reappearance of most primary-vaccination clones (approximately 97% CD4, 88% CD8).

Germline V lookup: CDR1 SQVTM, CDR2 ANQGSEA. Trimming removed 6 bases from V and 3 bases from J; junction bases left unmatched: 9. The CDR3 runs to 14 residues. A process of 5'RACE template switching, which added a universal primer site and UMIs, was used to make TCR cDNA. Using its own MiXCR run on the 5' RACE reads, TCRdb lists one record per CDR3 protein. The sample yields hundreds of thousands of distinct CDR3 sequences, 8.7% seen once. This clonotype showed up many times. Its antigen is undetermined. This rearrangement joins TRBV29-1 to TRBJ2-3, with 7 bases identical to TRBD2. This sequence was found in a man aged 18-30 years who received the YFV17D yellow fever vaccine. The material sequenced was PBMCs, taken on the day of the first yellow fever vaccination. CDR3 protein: CSVDRAGLTDTQYF. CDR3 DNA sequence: TGCAGCGTCGACCGAGCGGGGCTGACAGATACGCAGTATTTT.